This T cell receptor beta chain appears in the sequencing data of a study of T cell responses to AZD1222 COVID-19 vaccine. The repertoire was sequenced with immunoSEQ multiplex PCR; TCRdb's copy has only in-frame clones and lacks some. The data contain some 170,000 clones, just over 90% of them seen just once; the ten biggest clones take up 2% to 3%. This CDR3 has 15 residues. J gave up 5 bases and V 1 base, and 6 bases lay outside the gene matches. Germline-derived CDR1 and CDR2 are SGHNT and YYREEE (reference sequence). The chain links TRBV5-4 to TRBJ2-7, with TRBD2 matching over 10 bases. The material sequenced was peripheral blood, taken on day 0 of AZD1222 vaccination. This TCR was sampled from an adult in good health. CDR3 sequence reads: CASSLRLAGEHEQYF. As DNA, the CDR3 is TGTGCCAGCAGCTTGCGGCTAGCGGGAGAACACGAGCAGTACTTC.